A single sample is the source of the 22 T cell receptor beta chains below, sequenced in a study of CD8+CD57+ T cells in acquired aplastic anemia. Flow cytometry had shown expanded CD8+CD57+ cells in the patients chosen for sequencing. The study profiled TCR beta VDJ and CDR3 using genomic DNA as template. Each CDR3 protein is one row after TCRdb ran MiXCR on the reads. This sample has some 200,000 distinct CDR3 sequences, with roughly 53% found just once. Material for sequencing was sorted CD4+, CD8+, or CD8+CD57+ T cells (not recorded which) from PBMCs. The receptors here all came from a human donor with aplastic anemia.

Of note for this clonotype: Possible read error: a much larger clone is one base away. CDR3 region: CSAEDGAKNIQYF. The CDR3 DNA reads as TGCAGTGCAGAGGACGGAGCCAAAAACATTCAGTACTTC. This chain connects TRBV20-1 to TRBJ2-4; D is uncertain. Germline V CDR1 and CDR2: DFQATT, SNEGSKA (reference sequence). The CDR3 is 13 residues long. V was shortened by 6 bases and J by 0 bases, with 9 bases between the two germline ends.

This clonotype showed up many times. This chain uses TRBV20-1 with TRBJ2-2; D is undetermined. CDR1 DFQATT and CDR2 SNEGSKA come from the germline V gene (reference sequence). There are 16 residues in the CDR3. The V gene lost 6 bases and the J gene lost 0 bases, with 17 bases spanning the gap. The CDR3, as DNA: TGCAGTGCAACCCGGGCGGAGAGTACGAACACCGGGGAGCTGTTTTTT. The encoded protein is CSATRAESTNTGELFF.

This clonotype has only a few counts. A read error may explain this, as a much larger clone is one base away. J is TRBJ1-6 and V is TRBV7-3; D not resolved. The CDR3 length is 15 residues. Per the germline V gene, CDR1 is SGHTA and CDR2 is FQGTGA. The CDR3 loop is CASSLNAGYNSPPHF. The CDR3 DNA reads TGTGCCAGCAGCTTAAATGCAGGTTATAATTCACCCCCCCACTTT.

The chain combines TRBV24-1 with TRBJ2-7; D call uncertain. In germline, CDR1 is KGHDR, CDR2 SFDVKD. The V and J ends lost 4 bases and 0 bases respectively, with 6 bases between them. The CDR3 runs 13 residues. The CDR3 loop reads CATSDLGSYEQYF. As DNA, the CDR3 is TGTGCCACCAGTGACCTAGGCTCCTACGAGCAGTACTTC.

This clonotype has ten or more counts. J is TRBJ2-3 and V is TRBV5-5; TRBD2 agrees at 8 bases. Trimming cost V 4 bases and J 5 bases; bases outside gene matches: 3. There are 13 residues in the CDR3. CDR1 SGHKS and CDR2 YYEKEE come from the germline V gene (reference sequence). The CDR3 is CASSPRGGDTQYF. In nucleotides, the CDR3 is TGTGCCAGCAGCCCCCGGGGGGGAGATACGCAGTATTTT.

In its sample, this clonotype was seen many times. V is TRBV6-1 and J is TRBJ1-2, with 7 bases fitting TRBD1. CDR3 length: 12 amino acids. Looked up from germline, CDR1 is MNHNS and CDR2 is SASEGT. J gave up 4 bases and V 5 bases, and 1 base lay outside the gene matches. The CDR3 DNA reads TGTGCCAGCAGTCGACAGGGCTATGGCTACACCTTC. It yields the protein CASSRQGYGYTF.

This clonotype was counted a single time. Sequence at one end of the junction differs from germline and may be a read error. V and J are TRBV25-1 and TRBJ1-2; maybe TRBD1 (6 bases). CDR3 length: 14 amino acids. Germline CDR1 and CDR2: MGHDK and SYGVNS. DNA for the CDR3: TGTGCCAGCAGTGAGTCTACAGGGTCCTATAGCTACACCTTC. Translating gives CASSESTGSYSYTF.

The J gene is TRBJ2-2, the V gene TRBV6-4; possibly TRBD1 for D (5 bases). The CDR3 covers 15 residues. V was clipped by 4 bases and J by 4 bases, with 13 bases between them. Germline-derived CDR1 and CDR2 are MRHNA and SNTAGT. The CDR3: CASSAGVGVTGELFF. The CDR3 DNA reads as TGTGCCAGCAGTGCCGGTGTAGGGGTCACCGGGGAGCTGTTTTTT.

The V gene is TRBV9, the J gene TRBJ2-3, with D perhaps given as TRBD1 or TRBD2 (5 bases each). The CDR3 has 15 amino acids. Germline V gives CDR1 SGDLS, CDR2 YYNGEE. The germline V and J ends were trimmed by 6 bases and 2 bases, with 16 bases remaining between them. DNA for the CDR3: TGTGCCAGCACCAGCCGAGGGGTCACCACAGATACGCAGTATTTT. This codes for CASTSRGVTTDTQYF.

This clonotype was seen only once. As DNA, the CDR3 is TGTGCCATCAGTTTCCCGAAGAATCAAAGCGGGGACCCCTACAATGAGCAGTTCTTC. Translation gives CAISFPKNQSGDPYNEQFF. The chain combines TRBV10-3 with TRBJ2-1; 7 bases match TRBD2. In germline, CDR1 is ENHRY, CDR2 SYGVKD. V was clipped by 5 bases and J by 2 bases; unmatched bases: 18. This CDR3 contains 19 residues.

Concerning this clonotype: Being one base from a much bigger clone, this may be a read error. This chain uses TRBV4-1 with TRBJ1-1; 7 bases map to TRBD1. This CDR3 region has 16 residues. With V trimmed by 6 bases and J by 1 base, 11 bases remained unmatched. From germline, CDR1 is MGHRA and CDR2 YSYEKL. The CDR3 nucleotides read TGCGCCAGCAGGCGGACAGGACAGCTAACGAACACTGAAGCTTTCTTT. Encoded protein: CASRRTGQLTNTEAFF.

The chain uses TRBV7-9 and TRBJ2-3; TRBD2 aligns across 7 bases. Per germline, CDR1 SEHNR and CDR2 FQNEAQ (reference sequence). This CDR3 is 16 amino acids long. J was trimmed by 0 bases and V by 3 bases; bases with no gene match: 6. In DNA, the CDR3 is TGTGCCAGCAGCTTTTCTAGCGGAATTAGCACAGATACGCAGTATTTT. This codes for CASSFSSGISTDTQYF.

Comments on this clonotype: Mismatch with germline at one junction end may stem from a read error. This chain joins TRBV24-1 and TRBJ1-5, with a tentative D call TRBD1 (5 bases). This CDR3 region has 14 residues. Germline loops: CDR1 KGHDR, CDR2 SFDVKD. In nucleotides, the CDR3 is TGTGCCAGCAGTCCGGGGGGGGGGTCTCAGCCCCAGCACTTT. Its protein is CASSPGGGSQPQHF.

The chain carries TRBV10-3 and TRBJ2-3; possibly TRBD1 or TRBD2 for D (6 bases each). Germline lookup yields CDR1 ENHRY and CDR2 SYGVKD. The CDR3 has 20 residues. Trimming shortened V by 10 bases and J by 6 bases, and 38 bases separated the two germline ends. Here the CDR3 reads CASTPLFETGRGTLMDTQYF. CDR3 in DNA: TGTGCCAGCACTCCCCTGTTCGAGACAGGAAGGGGGACTCTCATGGATACGCAGTATTTT.

The genes are TRBV20-1 and TRBJ1-5, with 11 bases that match TRBD1. The junction had 15 bases not matched to a gene; V was cut back by 2 bases and J by 6 bases. There are 18 residues in the CDR3. Germline V CDR1 and CDR2: DFQATT, SNEGSKA (reference sequence). CDR3: CSARNPGQGGGWGQPQHF. In DNA, the CDR3 is TGCAGTGCTAGAAACCCGGGACAGGGGGGCGGGTGGGGTCAGCCCCAGCATTTT.

This clonotype was recorded at least ten times. This rearrangement joins TRBV20-1 to TRBJ1-6, with a possible D match to TRBD1 (5 bases). Germline values: CDR1 DFQATT, CDR2 SNEGSKA (reference sequence). This CDR3 has 13 residues. The germline V and J ends were trimmed by 3 bases and 7 bases, with 10 bases remaining between them. CDR3 residues: CSASPKGNSPLHF. CDR3 DNA sequence: TGCAGTGCTAGCCCCAAGGGGAATTCACCCCTCCACTTT.

This clonotype was picked up many times. J is TRBJ1-3 and V is TRBV28, with D possibly being TRBD1 (6 bases). This CDR3 spans 13 amino acids. Per germline, CDR1 MDHEN and CDR2 SYDVKM. V lost 7 bases to trimming and J lost 2 bases, with 9 bases between them. The CDR3 here is CASMEGAGNTIYF. CDR3 DNA: TGTGCCAGCATGGAGGGGGCTGGAAACACCATATATTTT.

This clonotype was observed at least ten times. This rearrangement joins TRBV19 to TRBJ1-2; 8 bases line up with TRBD1. The V and J ends lost 5 bases and 7 bases, in that order; junction bases with no gene match: 6. The germline gives CDR1 LNHDA, CDR2 SQIVND (reference sequence). There are 13 residues in the CDR3. For the CDR3, the DNA is TGTGCCAGTAGTTTCCGGACAGGGATTGGCTACACCTTC. It translates to CASSFRTGIGYTF.

The chain couples TRBV29-1 to TRBJ2-7; D remains unclear. This CDR3 contains 13 residues. V dropped 0 bases and J dropped 0 bases, with 6 bases sitting between them. Germline-derived CDR1 and CDR2 are SQVTM and ANQGSEA. CDR3 DNA sequence: TGCAGCGTTGAAGATGACTTCTCCTACGAGCAGTACTTC. Protein product: CSVEDDFSYEQYF.

There are many counts of this clonotype. V usage is TRBV4-1 and J usage is TRBJ1-1; D not resolved. CDR3 length: 15 residues. V lost 2 bases and J lost 2, with 12 bases in between. Germline CDR1 and CDR2: MGHRA and YSYEKL. CDR3 nucleotides: TGCGCCAGCAGCCAAACGGGAAGGATTAACACTGAAGCTTTCTTT. Amino acids: CASSQTGRINTEAFF.

V gene TRBV12-3 or TRBV12-4 combines with J gene TRBJ2-7, with unresolved D. The CDR3 sequence is 14 residues long. Trimming stripped 10 bases from V and 0 bases from J, with 16 bases between. CDR3 DNA: TGTGCCACTGGCTGGACGGTGAACTCCTACGAGCAGTACTTC. Amino acid sequence: CATGWTVNSYEQYF.

This clonotype was counted at least ten times. The chain has TRBV9 and TRBJ2-7; 9 bases map to TRBD1. The CDR3 has 17 residues. The germline CDR1 and CDR2 sequences are SGDLS and YYNGEE. V shed 4 bases and J 3 bases; nucleotides not matched to a gene: 14. CDR3 bases: TGTGCCAGCAGCCCAAGGGACAGGGCGGCGCCACTCTACGAGCAGTACTTC. It yields the protein CASSPRDRAAPLYEQYF.